This T cell receptor beta chain is drawn from a study of a mutant IDH1 vaccine in newly diagnosed glioma. About the study: In some groups vaccination began 4-6 weeks post-radiotherapy; others received it with temozolomide. Prior therapy was radiotherapy, temozolomide, or both; most received both. Regarding the study as a whole: Top-clonotype changes in peripheral T cells seemed unrelated to pseudoprogression.

About this clone itself: Its antigen is still unknown.

Sequenced by immunoSEQ multiplex PCR; TCRdb stores in-frame clones only, minus some. The data contain tens of thousands of clones, approximately 84% of them singletons. In germline, CDR1 is LGHNA, CDR2 YNFKEQ. Trimming took 0 bases from V and 1 from J; bases not matched to a gene: 8. The CDR3 covers 18 residues. Time point: week 47, end of study. It was 300 ug of mutant IDH1 20-mer peptide that made up each vaccine dose, given with topical imiquimod. Donors harbored newly found WHO grade 3 or 4 IDH1-mutant, ATRX-lost astrocytomas. The gene calls are TRBV4-2 and TRBJ2-2; 7 bases agree with TRBD2. The sample was PBMCs, taken from a glioma patient whose treatment included an IDH1 peptide vaccine. The receptor comes from a man aged 40-50 years with glioma. CDR3 bases: TGTGCCAGCAGCCAAGATGATGGACTAGGGAGGAACACCGGGGAGCTGTTTTTT. Translated, it gives CASSQDDGLGRNTGELFF.